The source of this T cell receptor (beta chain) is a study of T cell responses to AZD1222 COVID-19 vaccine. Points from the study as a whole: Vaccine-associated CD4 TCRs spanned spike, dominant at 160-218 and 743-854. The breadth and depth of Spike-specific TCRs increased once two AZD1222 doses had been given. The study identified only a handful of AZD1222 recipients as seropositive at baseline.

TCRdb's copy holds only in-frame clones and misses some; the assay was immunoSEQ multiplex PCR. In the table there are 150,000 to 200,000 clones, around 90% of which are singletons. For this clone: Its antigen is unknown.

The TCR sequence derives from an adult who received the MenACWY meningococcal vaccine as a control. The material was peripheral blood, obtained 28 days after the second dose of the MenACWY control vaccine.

CDR3 in DNA: TGCAGTGCTAGAGATTGGAGCGAGCAGTACTTC. This codes for CSARDWSEQYF. The rearrangement uses TRBV20-1 and TRBJ2-7; D ambiguous. CDR3 length: 11 amino acids. Germline CDR1 and CDR2: DFQATT and SNEGSKA (reference sequence). V shed 0 bases and J shed 6 bases, with 6 bases lying between them.